This T cell receptor (beta chain) originates from a study of regulatory T cells in long-lasting Graves disease. Study-level results: The study found lower TCR diversity in persistent Graves' patients than in newly diagnosed ones.

The authors built TCR beta libraries using iRepertoire HTBI primers and Arm-PCR of CDR3 regions. TCRdb independently ran MiXCR on the multiplex PCR reads; one entry per CDR3 protein. The sample carries 530,000 or so distinct CDR3 sequences, roughly 16% recorded once. This clonotype was seen only once. Its antigen is not known. Stated time point: newly diagnosed GD, antithyroid drugs for less than 3 months. RNA from PBMCs was the source of the TCR library. The sample also formed part of further work on T cells in Graves' hyperthyroidism and ophthalmopathy. From that report: Blood also contained most expanded thyroid clonotypes above 0.001.

The input for sequencing was peripheral blood mononuclear cells (PBMCs), taken at new diagnosis, from a patient treated with antithyroid drugs. The sequence came from a man younger than 30 with Graves disease.

The CDR3: CASSQEGSTGTSFYEQYF. In DNA, the CDR3 is TGCGCCAGCAGCCAAGAAGGTAGTACGGGAACGTCCTTCTACGAGCAGTACTTC. J is TRBJ2-7 and V is TRBV4-1, with D possibly matching TRBD2 (5 bases). The CDR3 runs to 18 residues. Germline CDR1 and CDR2: MGHRA and YSYEKL. V was cut by 0 bases and J by 3 bases, with 21 bases left in between.